This T cell receptor beta chain was documented in a study of blood T cells in healthy people across ages. Whole-study results and caveats: Those diversity estimates obtained from one million T cells were thought to be underestimates.

Every sample had a minimum of 6 million PBMCs isolated. Primers used in a second PCR of roughly 6 to 11 cycles were a sample-barcoded 5' primer and a J-beta primer mix. TCRdb re-derived calls from the 5' RACE reads in MiXCR, one entry per CDR3 protein. Among about 1.1 million distinct CDR3 sequences listed, roughly two fifths were seen once. Worth noting for this clonotype: No antigen is known for it.

Per the germline V gene, CDR1 is LNHNV and CDR2 is YYDKDF (reference sequence). There are 14 residues in the CDR3. Trimming shortened V by 7 bases and J by 7 bases, and 20 bases separated the two germline ends. The rearrangement joins TRBV15 to TRBJ2-7, with a weak D call TRBD1 (5 bases). The sequenced sample was blood. The origin of this receptor is a man in his late teens or twenties in good health. CDR3: CATIQGTNSNEQYF. CDR3 sequence (DNA): TGTGCCACCATCCAGGGAACGAATTCCAATGAGCAGTACTTC.